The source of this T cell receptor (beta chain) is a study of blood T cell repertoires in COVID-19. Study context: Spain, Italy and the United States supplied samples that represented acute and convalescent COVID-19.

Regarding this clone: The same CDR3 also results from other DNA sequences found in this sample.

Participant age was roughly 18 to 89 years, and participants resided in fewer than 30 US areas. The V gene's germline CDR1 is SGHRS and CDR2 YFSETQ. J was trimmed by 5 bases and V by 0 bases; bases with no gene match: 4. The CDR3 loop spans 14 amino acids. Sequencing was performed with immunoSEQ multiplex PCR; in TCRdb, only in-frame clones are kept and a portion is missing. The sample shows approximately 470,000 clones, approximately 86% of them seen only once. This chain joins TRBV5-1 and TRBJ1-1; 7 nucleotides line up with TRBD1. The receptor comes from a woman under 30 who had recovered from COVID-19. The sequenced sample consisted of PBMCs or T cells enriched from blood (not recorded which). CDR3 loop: CASSLVPGGTEAFF. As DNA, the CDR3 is TGCGCCAGCAGCTTGGTGCCAGGGGGGACTGAAGCTTTCTTT.